One and the same sample provided the 8 T cell receptor beta chains below, sequenced in a study of blood T cell repertoires in COVID-19. Sequencing used immunoSEQ multiplex PCR; TCRdb keeps in-frame clones, though not all of them. Altogether about 300,000 clones are present, 70% to 90% being singletons, with the ten largest covering 5.5% to 6%. The sample was PBMCs or T cells enriched from blood (not recorded which). Receptors originate from a woman aged 25 to 39 who had recovered from COVID-19.

This clone was seen only a few times. The chain employs TRBV7-9 and TRBJ1-1, with 7 nucleotides matching TRBD1. The length of the CDR3 is 12 residues. Germline lookup yields CDR1 SEHNR and CDR2 FQNEAQ (reference sequence). The junction had 3 bases not matched to a gene; V was cut back by 5 bases and J by 6 bases. CDR3 bases: TGTGCCAGCAGCCCCGGACAGGCTGAAGCTTTCTTT. It translates to CASSPGQAEAFF.

The chain joins TRBV5-1 to TRBJ1-6; D gene ambiguous. CDR1 is SGHRS and CDR2 is YFSETQ in the germline V gene. The CDR3 is 14 amino acids. Trimming pared 2 bases from V and 7 bases from J, leaving 10 bases between. In DNA, the CDR3 is TGCGCCAGCAGCTTATCGCCGGGGAATTCACCCCTCCACTTT. Residues: CASSLSPGNSPLHF.

The chain links TRBV18 to TRBJ2-7, with 9 bases lining up with TRBD1. The V gene end was trimmed by 4 bases and the J gene end by 7 bases; junction bases not matched to a gene: 8. The CDR3 is 14 amino acids. Germline loops: CDR1 KGHSH, CDR2 LQKENI. This CDR3 reads CASSQDRGDWEQYF. The CDR3 bases are TGTGCCAGCTCACAGGACAGGGGCGATTGGGAGCAGTACTTC.

CDR3 DNA sequence: TGTGCCAGCAGCCAAGTCTCGGGGTTGAATGGCTACACCTTC. Translation gives CASSQVSGLNGYTF. The chain is built from TRBV3-1 (or the pseudogene TRBV3-2) and TRBJ1-2; D ambiguous. Between the trimmed V and J ends, which lost 1 base and 6 bases, there was a span of 12 bases. The length of the CDR3 is 14 residues. Germline V gene sequence: CDR1 LGHDT, CDR2 YNNKEL (reference sequence).

The rearrangement links TRBV5-4 to TRBJ2-1, with unresolved D. V was pared by 2 bases and J by 6 bases, with 3 bases between. Germline CDR1 and CDR2: SGHNT and YYREEE (reference sequence). CDR3 length equals 11 residues. The CDR3 sequence: CASSFRNEQFF. The DNA for the CDR3 is TGTGCCAGCAGCTTTCGCAATGAGCAGTTCTTC.

This sequence joins TRBV4-2 and TRBJ2-1; 12 bases map to TRBD1. Germline lookup yields CDR1 LGHNA and CDR2 YNFKEQ. The CDR3 spans 15 residues. With V trimmed by 4 bases and J by 8 bases, 6 bases remained unmatched. CDR3 in amino acids: CASSPPGQGADEQFF. The CDR3 DNA reads TGTGCCAGCAGCCCACCGGGACAGGGGGCGGATGAGCAGTTCTTC.

The rearrangement uses TRBV6-1 and TRBJ2-1; D remains unclear. This CDR3 has 12 amino acids. With 0 bases removed from V and 10 bases from J, the gap between germline ends came to 7 bases. Per germline, CDR1 MNHNS and CDR2 SASEGT. DNA of the CDR3: TGTGCCAGCAGTGAAGCGAGGCAGGAGCAGTTCTTC. Its protein is CASSEARQEQFF.

The chain is built from TRBV6-5 and TRBJ1-3; 7 nucleotides agree with TRBD1. The germline gives CDR1 MNHEY, CDR2 SVGAGI. V lost 3 bases to trimming and J lost 0 bases; unmatched junction nucleotides: 2. The CDR3 spans 15 residues. CDR3 sequence (DNA): TGTGCCAGCAGTTATCAGGGGGGCTCTGGAAACACCATATATTTT. Translated: CASSYQGGSGNTIYF.